The 22 T cell receptor beta chains listed next were all sequenced from one sample in a study of cytomegalovirus exposure and HLA in healthy donors. Both 60 Vbeta primers and 13 Jbeta primers went into the PCR. The table came from immunoSEQ multiplex PCR; TCRdb's copy has only in-frame clones and leaves some out. Of approximately 89,000 clones listed, around 76% were seen once; the top ten hold 10%. The sample taken for sequencing was PBMCs. Source of these receptors: a man younger than 40 in good health and CMV-seropositive.

The chain carries TRBV4-1 and TRBJ2-7, with 9 positions matching TRBD2. Germline V CDR1 and CDR2: MGHRA, YSYEKL. Trimming removed 2 bases from V and 5 bases from J; junction bases left unmatched: 10. The CDR3 totals 16 residues. CDR3 nucleotides: TGCGCCAGCAGCCAACCCTCCCGGACTAGCGATCACGAGCAGTACTTC. Its translation: CASSQPSRTSDHEQYF.

The V gene is TRBV5-1, the J gene TRBJ2-2, with 8 nucleotides matching TRBD1. The germline gives CDR1 SGHRS, CDR2 YFSETQ. This CDR3 is built from 23 residues. V shed 4 bases and J 0 bases; nucleotides not matched to a gene: 26. Here the CDR3 reads CASSRIRAHRTGKLYSNTGELFF. DNA for the CDR3: TGCGCCAGCAGCCGGATAAGGGCCCATCGGACAGGGAAGTTGTACTCGAACACCGGGGAGCTGTTTTTT.

CDR3 DNA: TGTGCCAGTAGTATCTCTCCCTCGGTGGGCAGGTTCTATGGCTACACCTTC. Protein sequence: CASSISPSVGRFYGYTF. This chain connects TRBV19 to TRBJ1-2, with D unclear. Germline V gene sequence: CDR1 LNHDA, CDR2 SQIVND (reference sequence). V was trimmed by 3 bases and J by 4 bases, leaving 21 bases between them. CDR3 size: 17 residues.

This clone has just a few counts. V and J are TRBV12-5 and TRBJ1-4, with 8 nucleotides matching TRBD1. V lost 3 bases, J lost 4 bases, and 10 bases stayed unmatched. Looked up from germline, CDR1 is LGHNT and CDR2 is FRNRAP. The CDR3 contains 17 residues. The DNA of the CDR3 is TGTGCTAGTGGTTTCAGACCTCAGGGGGCCGGTAATGAAAAACTGTTTTTT. The encoded protein is CASGFRPQGAGNEKLFF.

The rearrangement links TRBV19 to TRBJ1-1, with 9 bases identical to TRBD1. The CDR3 spans 14 residues. Germline V gives CDR1 LNHDA, CDR2 SQIVND (reference sequence). J gave up 5 bases and V 6 bases, and 7 bases lay outside the gene matches. The CDR3 nucleotides read TGTGCCAGTAGCAAGGACAGGGGTGGTACTGAAGCTTTCTTT. This codes for CASSKDRGGTEAFF.

The rearrangement joins TRBV5-1 to TRBJ1-6, with D tentatively TRBD1 (5 bases). CDR1 SGHRS and CDR2 YFSETQ come from the germline V gene. With 6 bases removed from V and 5 bases from J, the gap between germline ends came to 12 bases. The CDR3 loop spans 14 amino acids. The CDR3 sequence: CASTAGRNNSPLHF. The CDR3 DNA sequence: TGCGCCAGCACTGCGGGACGCAATAATTCACCCCTCCACTTT.

The chain combines TRBV6-1 with TRBJ1-4; TRBD1 is a possible D gene (6 bases). Trimming removed 0 bases from V and 1 base from J, with 24 bases in between. The CDR3 contains 21 residues. The germline V gene has CDR1 MNHNS and CDR2 SASEGT. CDR3 in DNA: TGTGCCAGCAGTGAAGCCTCAGGACAGCTAGTCAAGTTGGGAACTAATGAAAAACTGTTTTTT. Amino acids: CASSEASGQLVKLGTNEKLFF.

The rearrangement uses TRBV7-2 and TRBJ1-6; D is perhaps TRBD1 (6 bases). This CDR3 contains 18 residues. The V and J ends lost 1 base and 8 bases respectively, with 21 bases between them. Germline V lookup: CDR1 SGHTA, CDR2 FQGNSA. CDR3 loop: CASSLGTADDPTYSPLHF. In DNA form, the CDR3 reads TGTGCCAGCAGCTTAGGGACAGCGGACGATCCAACCTATTCACCCCTCCACTTT.

In this sample, this clone turned up once. The rearrangement joins TRBV19 to TRBJ2-7; TRBD1 agrees at 12 bases. V lost 3 bases, J lost 2 bases, and 8 bases stayed unmatched. The CDR3 is 17 residues long. The V gene's germline CDR1 is LNHDA and CDR2 SQIVND (reference sequence). CDR3 protein: CASSILAGQGAAYEQYF. The CDR3 nucleotides read TGTGCCAGTAGTATTCTAGCGGGACAGGGGGCAGCCTACGAGCAGTACTTC.

This chain uses TRBV18 with TRBJ1-6, with D perhaps matching TRBD1 (5 bases). There are 15 residues in the CDR3. V lost 1 base and J lost 3, with 7 bases in between. Germline loops: CDR1 KGHSH, CDR2 LQKENI. CDR3 loop: CASSPQQDYNSPLHF. The CDR3 DNA follows: TGTGCCAGCTCACCACAACAGGACTATAATTCACCCCTCCACTTT.

The sample holds a few counts of this clone. This rearrangement joins TRBV5-1 to TRBJ1-1, with 7 bases aligning to TRBD1. With 1 base clipped from V and 0 bases from J, the junction kept 3 bases outside the gene matches. The CDR3 contains 15 residues. CDR1 SGHRS and CDR2 YFSETQ come from the germline V gene. The chain's CDR3 is CASSLTGAMNTEAFF. For the CDR3, the DNA is TGCGCCAGCAGCTTGACAGGGGCTATGAACACTGAAGCTTTCTTT.

This clone was observed a single time. CDR3 sequence reads: CASSVIDTGELFF. In DNA form, the CDR3 reads TGTGCCAGCAGCGTAATAGACACCGGGGAGCTGTTTTTT. The V call is TRBV9, the J call TRBJ2-2; D is unclear. The CDR3 runs to 13 residues. V was trimmed by 1 base and J by 3 bases, leaving 4 bases between them. Germline values: CDR1 SGDLS, CDR2 YYNGEE.

CDR3 nucleotides: TGTGCCAGCATCGTACAGGGAGAAGGTGCAGGAAACACCATATATTTT. Protein product: CASIVQGEGAGNTIYF. The chain employs TRBV7-9 and TRBJ1-3; TRBD1 might be the D (6 bases). The CDR3 is 16 residues long. V shed 7 bases and J shed 4 bases, with 20 bases lying between them. Per the germline V gene, CDR1 is SEHNR and CDR2 is FQNEAQ (reference sequence).

This sequence joins TRBV19 and TRBJ1-6; 7 bases align to TRBD1. Germline CDR1 is LNHDA and CDR2 is SQIVND (reference sequence). Trimming took 5 bases from V and 7 from J; bases not matched to a gene: 11. The CDR3 covers 16 residues. The CDR3: CASSGWQGVKNSPLHF. The CDR3 DNA sequence: TGTGCCAGTAGTGGGTGGCAGGGGGTAAAGAATTCACCCCTCCACTTT.

The chain is built from TRBV7-6 and TRBJ1-5; D is perhaps TRBD1 (6 bases). The V end was cut by 4 bases, the J end by 7 bases, with 14 bases between. Per the germline V gene, CDR1 is SGHVS and CDR2 is FNYEAQ. The CDR3 has 14 residues. The CDR3 protein is CASSWGGANQPQHF. Here the CDR3 DNA reads TGTGCCAGCAGCTGGGGGGGGGCCAACCAGCCCCAGCATTTT.

This clone was seen a handful of times. The CDR3 DNA reads as TGTGCCAGCACCACCAGGGTGGGGTCCTACGAGCAGTACTTC. Residues: CASTTRVGSYEQYF. The gene calls are TRBV6-1 and TRBJ2-7, with D possibly TRBD1 on 5 matching bases. This CDR3 spans 14 amino acids. Germline V gene lookup returns CDR1 MNHNS and CDR2 SASEGT. Trimming left V 7 bases short and J 1 base short, with 14 bases between.

The chain couples TRBV11-2 to TRBJ1-3, with D hard to call. The CDR3 consists of 16 residues. Germline CDR1 reads SGHAT; CDR2 reads FQNNGV. The ends were cut back, 3 bases at V and 1 base at J, with 13 bases in the middle. CDR3 sequence (DNA): TGTGCCAGCAGCTTCGCGGCGGCGGTATCTGGAAACACCATATATTTT. It translates to CASSFAAAVSGNTIYF.

About this clone itself: An end of the junction does not agree with germline; a read error may underlie this. The J gene is TRBJ1-6, the V gene TRBV7-9, with D uncertain. CDR3 length: 12 residues. Per the germline V gene, CDR1 is SEHNR and CDR2 is FQNEAQ (reference sequence). The DNA for the CDR3 is TGTTCCAGCAGTCGAGAGGGTTCACCCCTCCACTTT. It is translated as CSSSREGSPLHF. The full variable domain, completed using reference TRBV7-9 and TRBJ1-6, is DTGVSQNPRHKITKRGQNVTFRCDPISEHNRLYWYRQTLGQGPEFLTYFQNEAQLEKSRLLSDRFSAERPKGSFSTLEIQRTEQGDSAMYLCSSSREGSPLHFGNGTRLTVT.

This rearrangement joins TRBV29-1 to TRBJ2-2, with TRBD1 matching over 7 bases. Trimming cost V 3 bases and J 0 bases; bases outside gene matches: 10. Germline CDR1 and CDR2: SQVTM and ANQGSEA. CDR3 length: 17 amino acids. CDR3 nucleotides: TGCAGCGTTGAGGAACTGACAGGGACCACGAACACCGGGGAGCTGTTTTTT. Protein product: CSVEELTGTTNTGELFF.

The rearrangement uses TRBV28 and TRBJ1-2; 11 nucleotides align to TRBD1. Germline CDR1 is MDHEN and CDR2 is SYDVKM. CDR3 length: 15 amino acids. The junction had 7 bases not matched to a gene; V was cut back by 5 bases and J by 5 bases. The CDR3 DNA is TGTGCCAGCAGTCAAGGGACAGGGGGGATATATGGCTACACCTTC. Protein sequence: CASSQGTGGIYGYTF.

This chain links TRBV30 with TRBJ1-1; maybe TRBD1 (6 bases). Germline V gene lookup returns CDR1 GTSNPN and CDR2 SVGIG (reference sequence). CDR3 size: 13 residues. V was pared by 1 base and J by 3 bases, with 9 bases between. CDR3 amino acids: CAWSAHRDTEAFF. The CDR3 region has the DNA TGTGCCTGGAGTGCCCACAGGGACACTGAAGCTTTCTTT.

The chain joins TRBV6-5 to TRBJ1-4; D perhaps matches TRBD1 (5 bases). V lost 8 bases to trimming and J lost 3 bases, with 10 bases between them. CDR1 and CDR2 from the germline V gene are MNHEY and SVGAGI. The CDR3 extends over 13 amino acids. The CDR3 sequence is CASSTASNEKLFF. The CDR3 DNA sequence: TGTGCCAGCTCGACAGCATCTAATGAAAAACTGTTTTTT.